This TCR beta chain was documented in a study of T cells in tuberculosis. Study-level background: The T cells targeted glucose monomycolate, a mycobacterial lipid, via CD1B. Study observations and caveats: A GMM-specific repertoire classifier reached 85% to 90% accuracy, AUROC 0.90. Smaller alpha distances in active tuberculosis partly reflected shorter CDR3-alpha lengths.

Here immunoSEQ multiplex PCR was the method, and the copy in TCRdb shows in-frame clones only, minus some. In the table there are about 30,000 clones, approximately 89% of which are singletons. Described time point: new active TB diagnosis, blood taken before or within 7 days of starting treatment. Losses at the gene ends were 0 bases for V and 3 bases for J; bases not matched to a gene: 2. CDR3 length equals 15 residues. Per the germline V gene, CDR1 is SGDLS and CDR2 is YYNGEE. Note on this clone: Its target is unknown.

This TCR derives from an adult with tuberculosis. The chain employs TRBV9 and TRBJ2-7, with 11 bases that match TRBD1. Sequences were derived from PBMCs, sampled at tuberculosis diagnosis. The CDR3 nucleotides are TGTGCCAGCAGCGTAGGTGGGACAGGGGGCTACGAGCAGTACTTC. Translation: CASSVGGTGGYEQYF.